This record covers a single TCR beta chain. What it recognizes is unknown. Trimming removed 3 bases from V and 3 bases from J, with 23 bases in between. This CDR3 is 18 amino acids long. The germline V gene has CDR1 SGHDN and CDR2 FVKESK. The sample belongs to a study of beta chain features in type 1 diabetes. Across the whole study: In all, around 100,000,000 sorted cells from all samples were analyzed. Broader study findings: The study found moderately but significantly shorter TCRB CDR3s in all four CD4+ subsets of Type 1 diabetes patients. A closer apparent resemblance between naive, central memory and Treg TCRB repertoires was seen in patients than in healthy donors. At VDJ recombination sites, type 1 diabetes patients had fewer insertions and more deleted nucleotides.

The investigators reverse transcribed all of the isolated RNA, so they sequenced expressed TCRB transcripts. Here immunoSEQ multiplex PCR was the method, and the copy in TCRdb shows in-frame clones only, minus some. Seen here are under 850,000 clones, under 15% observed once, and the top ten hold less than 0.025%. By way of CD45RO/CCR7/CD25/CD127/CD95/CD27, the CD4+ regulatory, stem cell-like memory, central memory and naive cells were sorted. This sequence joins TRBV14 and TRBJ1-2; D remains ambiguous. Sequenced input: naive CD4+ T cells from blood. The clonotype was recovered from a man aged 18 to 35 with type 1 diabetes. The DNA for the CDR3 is TGTGCCAGCAGCCACGGAACCGCACCGGGGAGCGCATACTATGGCTACACCTTC. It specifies CASSHGTAPGSAYYGYTF.